These 21 T cell receptor beta chains were sequenced from one sample in a study of T-cell memory formation after mild COVID-19. From the 5' RACE reads, TCRdb called clonotypes with MiXCR, one entry per CDR3 protein. The table shows about 100,000 distinct CDR3 sequences, with 14% occurring only once. The sample taken for sequencing was PBMCs or a T cell subset sorted from them (not recorded which). The source of these receptors is a man younger than 35 who had mild COVID-19 (a few samples of this study predate the infection). Cell type and time point are not known.

The chain employs TRBV5-5 and TRBJ1-1, with D uncertain. V gave up 0 bases and J gave up 1 base, with 10 bases separating them. There are 15 residues in the CDR3. Germline lookup yields CDR1 SGHKS and CDR2 YYEKEE (reference sequence). The CDR3 nucleotides read TGTGCCAGCAGCTTGGTACGGGCTACGAACACTGAAGCTTTCTTT. Translating it yields CASSLVRATNTEAFF.

This clonotype came up a few times. The J gene is TRBJ2-7, the V gene TRBV20-1; D assignment may be TRBD1 or TRBD2 (7 bases each). CDR1 is DFQATT and CDR2 is SNEGSKA in the germline V gene (reference sequence). There are 12 residues in the CDR3. Trimming pared 5 bases from V and 4 bases from J, leaving 12 bases between. The CDR3 here is CSAQGGGYEQYF. DNA of the CDR3: TGCAGTGCTCAGGGGGGGGGTTACGAGCAGTACTTC.

This clonotype was seen at least ten times. The chain joins TRBV6-5 to TRBJ1-1, with D possibly matching TRBD1 (6 bases). The germline gives CDR1 MNHEY, CDR2 SVGAGI. CDR3 length equals 16 residues. The V end lost 6 bases, the J end lost 11 bases, and 28 bases lay between the germline ends. DNA of the CDR3: TGTGCCAGCAGCAGTTCGATCCCAATACCCAGAGGACAGGCTTTCTTT. Translation gives CASSSSIPIPRGQAFF.

In this sample, this clonotype turned up a few times. The CDR3 loop reads CASSQRGWNSPLHF. The CDR3 DNA reads TGCGCCAGCAGCCAGCGGGGGTGGAATTCACCCCTCCACTTT. J is TRBJ1-6 and V is TRBV4-3; D is possibly TRBD1 (5 bases). Trimming left V 3 bases short and J 7 bases short, with 10 bases between. This CDR3 is built from 14 residues. The germline CDR1 and CDR2 sequences are LGHNA and YSLEER.

The chain uses TRBV4-3 and TRBJ2-1; no firm D call. From germline, CDR1 is LGHNA and CDR2 YSLEER. CDR3 length: 18 residues. V gave up 0 bases and J gave up 5 bases, with 20 bases separating them. The CDR3 protein is CASSQDGFLQRPNNEQFF. CDR3 sequence (DNA): TGCGCCAGCAGCCAAGACGGATTCCTGCAGAGACCAAACAATGAGCAGTTCTTC.

This rearrangement joins TRBV4-3 to TRBJ1-6, with 10 bases aligning to TRBD1. Germline V gene sequence: CDR1 LGHNA, CDR2 YSLEER. V was pared by 5 bases and J by 7 bases, with 5 bases of the junction left unmatched. The CDR3 has 15 amino acids. CDR3 loop: CASSVGTGENSPLHF. In nucleotides, the CDR3 is TGCGCCAGCAGCGTCGGGACAGGGGAAAATTCACCCCTCCACTTT.

The chain has TRBV19 and TRBJ1-2; D is ambiguous. This CDR3 spans 17 amino acids. V was clipped by 0 bases and J by 7 bases, with 21 bases between them. Looked up from germline, CDR1 is LNHDA and CDR2 is SQIVND (reference sequence). CDR3 protein: CASSIDLREAKGFGYTF. CDR3 nucleotides: TGTGCCAGTAGTATAGATCTCCGGGAAGCTAAAGGATTTGGCTACACCTTC.

This clonotype was seen a few times. The chain employs TRBV10-3 and TRBJ2-7; D might be TRBD2 (6 bases). The V gene's germline CDR1 is ENHRY and CDR2 SYGVKD. The length of the CDR3 is 16 residues. V lost 2 bases and J 3 bases, leaving 17 bases between the germline ends. CDR3 amino acids: CAISEARGLGDYEQYF. The CDR3 DNA reads TGTGCCATCAGTGAGGCCCGGGGACTGGGAGACTACGAGCAGTACTTC.

This clonotype occurred a few times. This chain joins TRBV7-9 and TRBJ1-1, with TRBD1 matching 7 bases. This CDR3 comprises 15 residues. CDR1 is SEHNR, CDR2 FQNEAQ, per germline (reference sequence). The trim removed 5 bases at V and 4 bases at J, leaving 10 bases unmatched. Written as DNA, the CDR3 is TGTGCCAGCAGCCACTCTACAGGGGAGGGCACTGAAGCTTTCTTT. Amino acid sequence: CASSHSTGEGTEAFF. Variable domain in full (rest from reference TRBV7-9 and TRBJ1-1): DTGVSQNPRHKITKRGQNVTFRCDPISEHNRLYWYRQTLGQGPEFLTYFQNEAQLEKSRLLSDRFSAERPKGSFSTLEIQRTEQGDSAMYLCASSHSTGEGTEAFFGQGTRLTVV.

This clonotype was counted between two and nine times. CDR3 DNA: TGTGCCAGCGAAGCCCCGGGACTAGCACCCTACAATGAGCAGTTCTTC. Encoded protein: CASEAPGLAPYNEQFF. This rearrangement joins TRBV19 to TRBJ2-1, with 9 bases fitting TRBD2. The germline gives CDR1 LNHDA, CDR2 SQIVND (reference sequence). J gave up 2 bases and V 9 bases, and 11 bases lay outside the gene matches. The CDR3 sequence is 16 residues long.

This clonotype occurred many times. This chain connects TRBV7-9 to TRBJ2-7; perhaps D is TRBD1 or TRBD2 (5 bases each). Germline V gives CDR1 SEHNR, CDR2 FQNEAQ (reference sequence). This CDR3 has 14 residues. Trimming took off 5 bases at V and 2 bases at J, with 13 bases between the two ends. In DNA, the CDR3 is TGTGCCAGCAGCCCCCGGGACCTCCCCTACGAGCAGTACGTC. Its protein is CASSPRDLPYEQYV.

Many counts were recorded for this clonotype. The V and J genes are TRBV29-1 and TRBJ2-1; tentatively, D is TRBD2 (7 bases). The CDR3 totals 11 residues. CDR1 SQVTM and CDR2 ANQGSEA come from the germline V gene. V was trimmed by 3 bases and J by 15 bases, leaving 15 bases between them. The DNA for the CDR3 is TGCAGCGTTGAGGCGGGGGCCGGTGGGTTCTTC. This translates into CSVEAGAGGFF.

The DNA for the CDR3 is TGTGCCAGTAGTCGGACTAGCGCAGATACGCAGTATTTT. This gives the protein CASSRTSADTQYF. The chain recombines TRBV19 with TRBJ2-3; 9 positions agree with TRBD2. J gave up 4 bases and V 5 bases, and 1 base lay outside the gene matches. The CDR3 runs to 13 residues. The germline CDR1 and CDR2 sequences are LNHDA and SQIVND (reference sequence).

A few counts support this clonotype. The J gene is TRBJ1-6, the V gene TRBV4-1, with no clear D. The germline V and J ends were trimmed by 1 base and 10 bases, with 5 bases remaining between them. The germline V gene encodes CDR1 MGHRA and CDR2 YSYEKL. This CDR3 comprises 12 residues. The CDR3 DNA sequence: TGCGCCAGCAGCCAAGCCACGTCACCCCTCCACTTT. Its translation: CASSQATSPLHF.

On this clonotype itself: This may be a read error: a much more frequent sequence differs by one nucleotide. The chain has TRBV6-2 or TRBV6-3 and TRBJ1-5; 8 bases align to TRBD1. The CDR3 length is 15 residues. Germline V gene sequence: CDR1 MNHEY, CDR2 SVGEGT. In nucleotides, the CDR3 is TGTGCCAGTCTCGGACAGGGCCGAGGTAATCAGCCCCGGCATTTT. It yields the protein CASLGQGRGNQPRHF.

This clonotype was found a few times. V gene TRBV27 combines with J gene TRBJ2-1; 11 bases agree with TRBD2. Germline-derived CDR1 and CDR2 are MNHEY and SMNVEV (reference sequence). The CDR3 spans 15 residues. V dropped 5 bases and J dropped 7; count of bases not matched to a gene: 7. CDR3 coding DNA: TGTGCCAGCAGTGACCTAGCGGGGGGACCTAATGAGCAGTTCTTC. Translated: CASSDLAGGPNEQFF.

This clonotype occurred a few times. This chain uses TRBV9 with TRBJ2-1; D may be TRBD2 (7 bases). The CDR3 sequence is 16 residues long. Trimming took off 0 bases at V and 10 bases at J, with 20 bases between the two ends. Germline-derived CDR1 and CDR2 are SGDLS and YYNGEE. This chain's CDR3 is CASSVAWGGPLGEQFF. The CDR3 nucleotides read TGTGCCAGCAGCGTAGCTTGGGGGGGCCCTCTGGGAGAGCAGTTCTTC.

V and J are TRBV6-6 and TRBJ2-5, with TRBD2 matching over 11 bases. Germline CDR1 MNHNY, CDR2 SVGAGI (reference sequence). CDR3 size: 16 residues. Trimming took 5 bases from V and 2 from J; bases not matched to a gene: 7. The CDR3 sequence: CASSNPGLAEQETQYF. The CDR3 DNA sequence: TGTGCCAGCAGTAACCCGGGACTAGCGGAACAAGAGACCCAGTACTTC.

This clonotype was seen a few times. V gene TRBV7-9 combines with J gene TRBJ2-5; D gene uncertain. The CDR3 loop spans 14 amino acids. The germline CDR1 and CDR2 sequences are SEHNR and FQNEAQ (reference sequence). With 1 base removed from V and 5 bases from J, the gap between germline ends came to 11 bases. CDR3 DNA: TGTGCCAGCAGCTTAGACGGAACGTTGGAGACCCAGTACTTC. This encodes CASSLDGTLETQYF.

This chain uses TRBV7-9 with TRBJ1-2, with D unclear. Germline assignment: CDR1 SEHNR and CDR2 FQNEAQ (reference sequence). This CDR3 contains 16 residues. V lost 5 bases, J lost 1 base, and 17 bases lay in between. DNA for the CDR3: TGTGCCAGCAGCATCGAGGCCTCCTTTCATAACTATGGCTACACCTTC. Translating it yields CASSIEASFHNYGYTF.

In its sample, this clonotype was seen a few times. The chain combines TRBV7-3 with TRBJ2-1; D possibly corresponds to TRBD2 (7 bases). Germline assignment: CDR1 SGHTA and CDR2 FQGTGA. Trimming removed 6 bases at V and 7 bases at J, with 22 bases between. The CDR3 runs to 16 residues. The CDR3 coding sequence is TGTGCCAGCAGTCCCGGTGGGGGGGGCAGGTGGAATGAGCAGTTCTTC. It yields the protein CASSPGGGGRWNEQFF. The variable domain in full, with the rest retrieved from reference TRBV7-3 and TRBJ2-1, is GAGVSQTPSNKVTEKGKYVELRCDPISGHTALYWYRQSLGQGPEFLIYFQGTGAADDSGLPNDRFFAVRPEGSVSTLKIQRTERGDSAVYLCASSPGGGGRWNEQFFGPGTRLTVL.